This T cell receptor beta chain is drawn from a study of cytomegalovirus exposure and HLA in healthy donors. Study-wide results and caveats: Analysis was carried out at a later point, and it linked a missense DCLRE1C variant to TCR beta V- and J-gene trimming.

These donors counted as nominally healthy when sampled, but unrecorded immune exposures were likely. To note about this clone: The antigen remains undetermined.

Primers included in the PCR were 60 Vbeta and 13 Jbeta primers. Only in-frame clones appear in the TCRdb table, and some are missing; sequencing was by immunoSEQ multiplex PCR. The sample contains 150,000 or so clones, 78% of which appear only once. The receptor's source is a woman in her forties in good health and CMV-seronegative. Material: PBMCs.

CDR3 residues: CASSEWSGIEQFF. CDR3 coding DNA: TGTGCCAGCAGTGAATGGTCGGGGATTGAGCAGTTCTTC. This chain joins TRBV25-1 and TRBJ2-1, with D possibly being TRBD2 (5 bases). CDR1 and CDR2 from the germline V gene are MGHDK and SYGVNS. The CDR3 length is 13 residues. V was cut by 1 base and J by 9 bases, with 10 bases left in between.